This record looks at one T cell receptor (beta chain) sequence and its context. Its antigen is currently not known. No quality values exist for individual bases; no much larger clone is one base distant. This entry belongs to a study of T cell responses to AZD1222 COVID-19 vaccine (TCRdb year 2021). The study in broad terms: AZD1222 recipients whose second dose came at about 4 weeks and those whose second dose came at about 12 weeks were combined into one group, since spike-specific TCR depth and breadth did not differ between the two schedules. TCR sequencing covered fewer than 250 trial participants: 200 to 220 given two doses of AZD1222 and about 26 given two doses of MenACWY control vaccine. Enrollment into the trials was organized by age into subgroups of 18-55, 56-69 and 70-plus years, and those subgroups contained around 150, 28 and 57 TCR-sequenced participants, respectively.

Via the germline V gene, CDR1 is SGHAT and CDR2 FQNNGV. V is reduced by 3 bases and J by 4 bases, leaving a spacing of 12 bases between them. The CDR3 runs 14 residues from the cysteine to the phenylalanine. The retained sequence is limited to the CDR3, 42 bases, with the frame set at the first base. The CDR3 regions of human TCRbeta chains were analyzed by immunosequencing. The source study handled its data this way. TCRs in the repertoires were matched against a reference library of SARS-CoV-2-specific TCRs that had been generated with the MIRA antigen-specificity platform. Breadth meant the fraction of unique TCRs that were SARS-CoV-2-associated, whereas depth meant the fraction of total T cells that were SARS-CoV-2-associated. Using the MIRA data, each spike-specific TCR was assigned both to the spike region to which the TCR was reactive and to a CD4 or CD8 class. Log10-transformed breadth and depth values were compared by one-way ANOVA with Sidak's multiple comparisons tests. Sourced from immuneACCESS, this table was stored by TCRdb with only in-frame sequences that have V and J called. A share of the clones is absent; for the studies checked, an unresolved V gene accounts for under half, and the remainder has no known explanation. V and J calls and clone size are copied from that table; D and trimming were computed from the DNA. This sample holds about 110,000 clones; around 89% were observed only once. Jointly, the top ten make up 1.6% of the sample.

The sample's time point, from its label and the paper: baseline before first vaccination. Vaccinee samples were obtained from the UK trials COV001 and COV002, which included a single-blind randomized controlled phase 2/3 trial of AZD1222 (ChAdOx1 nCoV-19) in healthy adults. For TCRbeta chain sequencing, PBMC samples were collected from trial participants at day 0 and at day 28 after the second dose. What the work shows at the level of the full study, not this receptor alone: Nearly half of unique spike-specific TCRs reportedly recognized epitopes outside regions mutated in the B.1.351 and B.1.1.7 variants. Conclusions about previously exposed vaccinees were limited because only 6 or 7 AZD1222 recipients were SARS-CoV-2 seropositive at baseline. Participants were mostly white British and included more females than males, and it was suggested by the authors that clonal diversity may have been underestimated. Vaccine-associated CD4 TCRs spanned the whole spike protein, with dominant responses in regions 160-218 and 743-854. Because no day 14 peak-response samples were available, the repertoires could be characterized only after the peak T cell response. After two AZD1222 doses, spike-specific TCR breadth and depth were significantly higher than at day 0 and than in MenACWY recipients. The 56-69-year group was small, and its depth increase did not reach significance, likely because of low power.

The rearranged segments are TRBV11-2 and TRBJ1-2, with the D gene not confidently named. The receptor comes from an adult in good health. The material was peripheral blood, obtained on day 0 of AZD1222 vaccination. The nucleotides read TGTGCCAGCAGCTTCATGGGCAGCCCCTATGGCTACACCTTC. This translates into CASSFMGSPYGYTF.